These 28 T cell receptor beta chains originate from one sample sequenced in a study of human T cells and chemical hapten exposure. Indicated time point: patch test 3, about 24 weeks after DPC sensitization. Treatment indicated: therapeutic diphenylcyclopropenone sensitization with weekly scalp DPC. A single record per CDR3 protein comes from TCRdb applying MiXCR to the RACE reads. The data hold 25,000 to 35,000 distinct CDR3 sequences, with approximately 6% observed a single time. The material was whole blood, obtained in connection with sensitization to the hapten diphenylcyclopropenone (DPC). Receptor source: a man aged 25-45 years with alopecia areata. Some clones in this sample may be carry-over from other donors' samples.

The sample holds many counts of this clonotype. The chain combines TRBV3-1 with TRBJ2-4; D gene ambiguous. The CDR3 has 17 amino acids. Germline CDR1 LGHDT, CDR2 YNNKEL (reference sequence). The V end lost 1 base, the J end lost 6 bases, and 19 bases lay between the germline ends. The CDR3 reads CASSQGEGLERPNIQYF. The CDR3 DNA sequence: TGTGCCAGCAGCCAAGGGGAAGGGCTAGAACGACCAAACATTCAGTACTTC.

This clonotype was counted at least ten times. The CDR3 reads CASSPAGGTDTQYF. CDR3 bases: TGTGCCAGTAGTCCGGCAGGAGGGACAGATACGCAGTATTTT. The chain couples TRBV19 to TRBJ2-3; the D gene is possibly TRBD2 (6 bases). The CDR3 is 14 residues long. V lost 5 bases, J lost 3 bases, and 12 bases lay in between. Germline V gene lookup returns CDR1 LNHDA and CDR2 SQIVND (reference sequence).

This clonotype was counted many times. This chain links TRBV11-2 with TRBJ2-5, with 7 bases aligning to TRBD2. Germline CDR1 and CDR2: SGHAT and FQNNGV. Losses at the gene ends were 1 base for V and 5 bases for J; bases not matched to a gene: 13. The length of the CDR3 is 17 residues. The DNA of the CDR3 is TGTGCCAGCAGCTTAGGCACCACGGCGGGAGAGTCGGAGACCCAGTACTTC. Its protein product is CASSLGTTAGESETQYF. The full variable domain, with the rest looked up from reference TRBV11-2 and TRBJ2-5, is EAGVAQSPRYKIIEKRQSVAFWCNPISGHATLYWYQQILGQGPKLLIQFQNNGVVDDSQLPKDRFSAERLKGVDSTLKIQPAKLEDSAVYLCASSLGTTAGESETQYFGPGTRLLVL.

The sample holds many counts of this clonotype. The rearrangement links TRBV4-3 to TRBJ2-2, with TRBD1 matching 9 bases. Germline V gene data show CDR1 as LGHNA and CDR2 as YSLEER. The CDR3 is 14 residues long. The ends lost 6 bases at V and 8 bases at J; junction bases unmatched: 7. The CDR3 loop is CASSQQGATGELFF. In nucleotides, the CDR3 is TGCGCCAGCAGTCAACAGGGGGCGACGGGGGAGCTGTTTTTT.

The CDR3 sequence is CASSPGRTEETQYF. The CDR3 coding sequence is TGCGCCAGCAGCCCAGGCAGGACGGAAGAGACCCAGTACTTC. The genes are TRBV5-1 and TRBJ2-5; the D is unclear. V lost 4 bases, J lost 3 bases, and 13 bases lay in between. The CDR3 is 14 amino acids. Germline CDR1 and CDR2: SGHRS and YFSETQ.

The table lists this clonotype with many counts. The V call is TRBV6-1, the J call TRBJ2-1, with TRBD2 matching over 8 bases. The CDR3 totals 15 residues. V dropped 6 bases and J dropped 2; count of bases not matched to a gene: 6. Germline lookup yields CDR1 MNHNS and CDR2 SASEGT. CDR3 protein: CASRDLSGTYNEQFF. Here the CDR3 DNA reads TGTGCCAGCAGGGACCTTAGCGGGACCTACAATGAGCAGTTCTTC.

This clonotype was picked up many times. This chain connects TRBV5-1 to TRBJ2-1, with 9 bases that match TRBD2. Germline assignment: CDR1 SGHRS and CDR2 YFSETQ. Germline trimming cut 0 bases from V and 7 bases from J; bases unmatched to any gene: 5. The length of the CDR3 is 15 residues. CDR3: CASSLVSGSGNEQFF. CDR3 sequence (DNA): TGCGCCAGCAGCTTGGTTAGCGGGAGCGGTAATGAGCAGTTCTTC.

This clonotype was seen many times. Here the CDR3 reads CASSPNPRGEFF. The DNA of the CDR3 is TGTGCCAGCAGCCCAAATCCCAGGGGGGAGTTCTTC. The V call is TRBV12-3 or TRBV12-4, the J call TRBJ2-1; D is possibly TRBD1 (7 bases). Trimming cost V 6 bases and J 14 bases, with 17 bases left between them. CDR3 length equals 12 residues.

This clonotype has just a few counts. The chain uses TRBV20-1 and TRBJ2-1; D is undetermined. The CDR3 sequence is 15 residues long. In germline, CDR1 is DFQATT, CDR2 SNEGSKA (reference sequence). V was clipped by 0 bases and J by 2 bases, with 11 bases between them. The CDR3 protein is CSARDHKGTYNEQFF. In DNA form, the CDR3 reads TGCAGTGCTAGAGATCATAAAGGGACCTACAATGAGCAGTTCTTC.

This clonotype was detected many times. In DNA, the CDR3 is TGCGCCAGCAGCCCGGGTGACTGGATGGGGCAGTTCTTC. Protein product: CASSPGDWMGQFF. The chain is built from TRBV4-1 and TRBJ2-1; no definite D call. Germline-derived CDR1 and CDR2 are MGHRA and YSYEKL. Trimming pared 4 bases from V and 12 bases from J, leaving 16 bases between. The CDR3 is 13 residues long.

This clonotype occurred many times. The CDR3 region has the DNA TGCAGTGCTAGAGGCGATAGCGGGAGGCTGGGGTACAATGAGCAGTTCTTC. Its protein product is CSARGDSGRLGYNEQFF. The gene calls are TRBV20-1 and TRBJ2-1; 10 nucleotides agree with TRBD2. The CDR3 is made up of 17 amino acids. In germline, CDR1 is DFQATT, CDR2 SNEGSKA (reference sequence). After removal of 1 base from V and 4 bases from J, the junction contained 10 bases not matched to a gene.

This clonotype was counted ten times or more. The chain couples TRBV20-1 to TRBJ2-7; 9 positions match TRBD2. The ends lost 1 base at V and 3 bases at J; junction bases unmatched: 10. CDR3 length: 16 amino acids. Germline CDR1 reads DFQATT; CDR2 reads SNEGSKA (reference sequence). CDR3 region: CSARAPAGGPGYEQYF. The DNA for the CDR3 is TGCAGTGCTAGAGCGCCCGCGGGAGGGCCGGGCTACGAGCAGTACTTC.

At least ten counts were recorded for this clonotype. The CDR3 here is CASKEGGSPYEQYF. DNA of the CDR3: TGTGCCAGCAAGGAGGGCGGGAGTCCCTACGAGCAGTACTTC. The chain links TRBV7-2 to TRBJ2-7; the match to TRBD2 covers 7 bases. With 7 bases clipped from V and 2 bases from J, the junction kept 8 bases outside the gene matches. This CDR3 spans 14 amino acids. From germline, CDR1 is SGHTA and CDR2 FQGNSA.

This clonotype showed up many times. The chain links TRBV27 to TRBJ2-7; possibly TRBD1 for D (5 bases). The V end lost 3 bases, the J end lost 4 bases, and 13 bases lay between the germline ends. The germline V gene has CDR1 MNHEY and CDR2 SMNVEV (reference sequence). The CDR3 loop spans 14 amino acids. The CDR3 spells CASSFRRQHYEQYF. CDR3 DNA: TGTGCCAGCAGTTTTAGGAGACAGCATTACGAGCAGTACTTC.

This clonotype showed up many times. This chain connects TRBV19 to TRBJ2-2; D not resolved. CDR3 length: 15 amino acids. V was clipped by 3 bases and J by 1 base, with 9 bases between them. Germline V gene sequence: CDR1 LNHDA, CDR2 SQIVND (reference sequence). CDR3 sequence: CASSIRTVNTGELFF. In DNA, the CDR3 is TGTGCCAGTAGTATTCGGACGGTGAACACCGGGGAGCTGTTTTTT.

This clonotype has at least ten counts. The chain is built from TRBV4-2 and TRBJ2-2, with a possible D match to TRBD2 (5 bases). The CDR3 covers 15 residues. Germline loops: CDR1 LGHNA, CDR2 YNFKEQ. V lost 0 bases and J lost 6, with 11 bases in between. The CDR3 nucleotides are TGTGCCAGCAGCCAAGATTGGAGGACTCCCGGGGAGCTGTTTTTT. Its protein is CASSQDWRTPGELFF.

Ten or more counts support this clonotype. This chain connects TRBV4-2 to TRBJ2-5; D gene uncertain. The CDR3 sequence is 18 residues long. V lost 4 bases and J lost 2, with 23 bases in between. The germline V gene encodes CDR1 LGHNA and CDR2 YNFKEQ. As DNA, the CDR3 is TGTGCCAGCAGCCGAGAGAGGCCCACCGCCGGCAAGCAAGAGACCCAGTACTTC. It translates to CASSRERPTAGKQETQYF.

This clonotype was found many times. The V and J genes are TRBV3-1 and TRBJ2-2, with no clear D. The length of the CDR3 is 11 residues. Germline values: CDR1 LGHDT, CDR2 YNNKEL (reference sequence). Trimming shortened V by 2 bases and J by 7 bases, and 2 bases separated the two germline ends. The CDR3, as DNA: TGTGCCAGCAGCCAAATCGGGGAGCTGTTTTTT. Translation: CASSQIGELFF.

This clonotype was counted many times. The genes are TRBV4-2 and TRBJ2-7; no firm D call. CDR3 length equals 13 residues. Germline CDR1 and CDR2: LGHNA and YNFKEQ. V was trimmed by 5 bases and J by 6 bases, leaving 14 bases between them. The CDR3 loop reads CASSSGTTGEQYF. Here the CDR3 DNA reads TGTGCCAGCAGCTCCGGCACGACGGGCGAGCAGTACTTC.

This clonotype was found many times. The rearrangement uses TRBV7-2 and TRBJ2-5; 13 nucleotides agree with TRBD2. The CDR3 has 18 residues. Germline values: CDR1 SGHTA, CDR2 FQGNSA. The trim removed 4 bases at V and 7 bases at J, leaving 15 bases unmatched. The CDR3 loop is CASSSTSGRAYGIGTQYF. The CDR3 DNA reads TGTGCCAGCAGCTCCACTAGCGGGAGGGCCTACGGGATAGGGACCCAGTACTTC.

This clonotype was detected many times. The V call is TRBV4-3, the J call TRBJ2-6; D unresolved. Trimming took 1 base from V and 0 from J, leaving 7 bases between them. This CDR3 contains 16 residues. CDR1 and CDR2 (germline): LGHNA, YSLEER. CDR3 sequence reads: CASSQVVDSGANVLTF. Written as DNA, the CDR3 is TGCGCCAGCAGCCAAGTGGTAGACTCTGGGGCCAACGTCCTGACTTTC.

Sample share makes this clonotype medium-sized. This chain joins TRBV28 and TRBJ2-7; TRBD1 aligns across 8 bases. CDR1 and CDR2 from the germline V gene are MDHEN and SYDVKM. The CDR3 totals 17 residues. Germline trimming cut 4 bases from V and 2 bases from J; bases unmatched to any gene: 13. CDR3 bases: TGTGCCAGCAGTTCGCCCGAGACAGGGGAAGGGGCCTACGAGCAGTACTTC. This sequence encodes CASSSPETGEGAYEQYF.

This clonotype occurred once. A clone one base away is much larger, so this may be a read error. This chain joins TRBV5-4 and TRBJ2-7; D unclear. Germline assignment: CDR1 SGHNT and CDR2 YYREEE (reference sequence). V was pared by 3 bases and J by 3 bases, with 10 bases between. The CDR3 runs to 13 residues. CDR3 residues: CASSSLTDYEQYF. The CDR3 DNA reads TGTGCCAGCAGCTCCCTGACTGACTACGAGCAGTACTTC.

This clonotype was found many times. The rearrangement joins TRBV7-2 to TRBJ2-7; 7 nucleotides align to TRBD1. The CDR3 is 15 amino acids. The germline V gene encodes CDR1 SGHTA and CDR2 FQGNSA. The V gene end was trimmed by 4 bases and the J gene end by 6 bases; junction bases not matched to a gene: 12. CDR3 sequence (DNA): TGTGCCAGCAGCTCAGGTTGGGGGACAGAGGGCGAGCAGTACTTC. This translates into CASSSGWGTEGEQYF.

This clonotype was picked up many times. V gene TRBV11-1 combines with J gene TRBJ1-1, with unresolved D. The CDR3 has 14 amino acids. Trimming pared 4 bases from V and 10 bases from J, leaving 19 bases between. Per the germline V gene, CDR1 is SGHAT and CDR2 is FQDESV (reference sequence). This CDR3 is CASSSSSSRVGAFF. The DNA of the CDR3 is TGTGCCAGCAGCTCCAGCTCCAGCCGCGTTGGAGCTTTCTTT.

This clonotype showed up many times. V is TRBV6-2 or TRBV6-3 and J is TRBJ1-5; D is perhaps TRBD1 (5 bases). V was cut by 5 bases and J by 9 bases, with 20 bases left in between. The CDR3 length is 15 residues. The germline V gene encodes CDR1 MNHEY and CDR2 SVGEGT. The CDR3 DNA is TGTGCCAGCAGTGACCCTTCCGACAGTCGTCGGCCCCAGCATTTT. Protein sequence: CASSDPSDSRRPQHF.

This clonotype occurred many times. The rearrangement uses TRBV7-9 and TRBJ2-7; 9 positions agree with TRBD1. The length of the CDR3 is 16 residues. The germline CDR1 and CDR2 sequences are SEHNR and FQNEAQ (reference sequence). J lost 0 bases, V lost 5 bases, and 8 bases had no gene match. The CDR3 here is CASSTSGQGFSYEQYF. The CDR3 DNA reads TGTGCCAGCAGCACCTCCGGACAGGGGTTCTCCTACGAGCAGTACTTC.

The sample holds many counts of this clonotype. The CDR3 reads CASSITGTGIAKNIQYF. CDR3 bases: TGTGCCAGCAGCATCACCGGGACAGGGATAGCCAAAAACATTCAGTACTTC. The rearrangement joins TRBV6-2 or TRBV6-3 to TRBJ2-4, with 9 bases fitting TRBD1. Germline V gene lookup returns CDR1 MNHEY and CDR2 SVGEGT. The V and J ends lost 6 bases and 0 bases, in that order; junction bases with no gene match: 9. The CDR3 length is 17 residues.